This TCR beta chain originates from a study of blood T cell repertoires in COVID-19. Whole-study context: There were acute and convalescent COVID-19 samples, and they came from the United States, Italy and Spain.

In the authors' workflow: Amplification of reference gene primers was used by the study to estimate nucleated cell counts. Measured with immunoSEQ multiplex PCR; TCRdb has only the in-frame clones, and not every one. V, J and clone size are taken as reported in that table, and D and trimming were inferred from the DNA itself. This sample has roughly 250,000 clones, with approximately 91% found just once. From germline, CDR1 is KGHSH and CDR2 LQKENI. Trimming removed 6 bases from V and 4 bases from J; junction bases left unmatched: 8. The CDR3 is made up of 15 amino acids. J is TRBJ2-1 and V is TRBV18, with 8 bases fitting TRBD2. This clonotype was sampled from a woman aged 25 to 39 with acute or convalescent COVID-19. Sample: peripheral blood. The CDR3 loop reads CASSLKRELYNEQFF. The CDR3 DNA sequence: TGTGCCAGCTCGCTCAAGCGGGAGTTGTACAATGAGCAGTTCTTC.